The 6 T cell receptor beta chains listed next were all sequenced from one sample in a study of T-cell memory formation after mild COVID-19. One entry per CDR3 protein results from TCRdb running MiXCR on the 5' RACE reads. The sample records 350,000 to 500,000 distinct CDR3 sequences, around 17% being singletons. The specimen was PBMCs or a T cell subset sorted from them (not recorded which). The receptors come from a man aged 18 to 30 who had mild COVID-19 (a few samples of this study predate the infection). Cell type and time point are not known.

This clonotype came up many times. The V call is TRBV4-1, the J call TRBJ2-5; possible D gene TRBD1, 5 bases. Germline loops: CDR1 MGHRA, CDR2 YSYEKL. The length of the CDR3 is 13 residues. V lost 4 bases to trimming and J lost 5 bases, with 11 bases between them. The CDR3 DNA is TGCGCCAGCAGCCCCAGGGCGAGGGAGACCCAGTACTTC. Amino acids: CASSPRARETQYF.

This clonotype was recorded a few times. The chain recombines TRBV20-1 with TRBJ1-1; possible D gene TRBD1, 6 bases. Germline V gene data show CDR1 as DFQATT and CDR2 as SNEGSKA (reference sequence). This CDR3 contains 15 residues. V was shortened by 5 bases and J by 1 base, with 17 bases between the two germline ends. This CDR3 reads CSAWSSGHPNTEAFF. The DNA of the CDR3 is TGCAGTGCTTGGTCCTCGGGACACCCGAACACTGAAGCTTTCTTT.

This clonotype was detected only a few times. The chain recombines TRBV9 with TRBJ2-5; unclear D gene. This CDR3 has 16 amino acids. Trimming shortened V by 0 bases and J by 1 base, and 13 bases separated the two germline ends. Germline V lookup: CDR1 SGDLS, CDR2 YYNGEE. CDR3: CASSVGGYNFQETQYF. The CDR3 nucleotides are TGTGCCAGCAGCGTAGGGGGATATAACTTCCAAGAGACCCAGTACTTC. The full variable domain, completed using reference TRBV9 and TRBJ2-5, is DSGVTQTPKHLITATGQRVTLRCSPRSGDLSVYWYQQSLDQGLQFLIQYYNGEERAKGNILERFSAQQFPDLHSELNLSSLELGDSALYFCASSVGGYNFQETQYFGPGTRLLVL.

This clonotype was counted only a few times. This chain uses TRBV23-1 with TRBJ2-7, with D possibly being TRBD2 (8 bases). TRBV23-1 falls under the ORF class, with uncertain function. The V gene lost 1 base and the J gene lost 2 bases, with 15 bases spanning the gap. This CDR3 is 16 amino acids long. CDR3 loop: CASSQWGQRGPYEQYV. CDR3 sequence (DNA): TGCGCCAGCAGTCAATGGGGACAGCGGGGGCCCTACGAGCAGTACGTC.

The rearrangement uses TRBV6-1 and TRBJ2-7; D is perhaps TRBD1 (5 bases). This CDR3 has 13 amino acids. The germline gives CDR1 MNHNS, CDR2 SASEGT. Trimming stripped 3 bases from V and 3 bases from J, with 9 bases between. Written as DNA, the CDR3 is TGTGCCAGCAGTGACGCGCAGGGCTACGAGCAGTACTTC. Translation gives CASSDAQGYEQYF.

This clonotype was detected a few times. V gene TRBV4-3 combines with J gene TRBJ1-2, with 12 nucleotides matching TRBD1. Per germline, CDR1 LGHNA and CDR2 YSLEER. The CDR3 extends over 17 amino acids. V was pared by 4 bases and J by 7 bases, with 13 bases of the junction left unmatched. The CDR3 spells CASSPAVLGTGGSGYTF. CDR3 sequence (DNA): TGCGCCAGCAGCCCTGCCGTTCTCGGGACAGGGGGCTCTGGCTACACCTTC.